This TCR beta chain originates from a study of cytotoxic CD8 clonotypes in ibrutinib-treated CLL. Concerning this clone itself: Its matching antigen is unknown.

Profiled with immunoSEQ multiplex PCR; TCRdb holds only in-frame clones, not every one. The data contain approximately 84,000 clones, around 75% of them singletons. Study results and limitations: Stable or contracted on treatment, public clonotypes were also uncommon.

V dropped 1 base and J dropped 5 bases, with 6 bases sitting between them. The germline V gene encodes CDR1 SGHTA and CDR2 FQGTGA. The CDR3 loop spans 13 amino acids. The gene calls are TRBV7-3 and TRBJ2-1; D uncertain. Here the sequenced sample was PBMCs, taken after 12 months of ibrutinib treatment. This receptor was taken from a human donor with chronic lymphocytic leukemia. The CDR3 nucleotides are TGTGCCAGCAGCTTAATTTCCAACAATGAGCAGTTCTTC. Residues: CASSLISNNEQFF. Variable domain in full (rest from reference TRBV7-3 and TRBJ2-1): GAGVSQTPSNKVTEKGKYVELRCDPISGHTALYWYRQSLGQGPEFLIYFQGTGAADDSGLPNDRFFAVRPEGSVSTLKIQRTERGDSAVYLCASSLISNNEQFFGPGTRLTVL.